A few counts support the clone carrying this T cell receptor beta chain. Authors' methods: Amplification with reference gene primers provided the estimates of nucleated cell counts. Clones were sequenced by immunoSEQ multiplex PCR, and TCRdb holds only the in-frame ones, with some missing. The V and J calls and clone size were taken over from that table, and D and trimming were inferred from the DNA. This table has approximately 97,000 clones, around 82% appearing once. The data belong to a study of blood T cell repertoires in COVID-19. Study at large: T cells, B-cell-depleted T cells, or PBMCs provided the cDNA or gDNA that served as material.

CDR3 length: 15 residues. The germline V gene encodes CDR1 GTSNPN and CDR2 SVGIG (reference sequence). V was trimmed by 0 bases and J by 6 bases, leaving 18 bases between them. The TCR comes from a human donor in a cohort sampled during active COVID-19. The chain recombines TRBV30 with TRBJ2-7; D perhaps matches TRBD1 (6 bases). Sequencing was performed on peripheral blood. CDR3 sequence: CAWSVLGGSAGEQYF. In DNA, the CDR3 is TGTGCCTGGAGTGTACTAGGGGGAAGTGCGGGCGAGCAGTACTTC.